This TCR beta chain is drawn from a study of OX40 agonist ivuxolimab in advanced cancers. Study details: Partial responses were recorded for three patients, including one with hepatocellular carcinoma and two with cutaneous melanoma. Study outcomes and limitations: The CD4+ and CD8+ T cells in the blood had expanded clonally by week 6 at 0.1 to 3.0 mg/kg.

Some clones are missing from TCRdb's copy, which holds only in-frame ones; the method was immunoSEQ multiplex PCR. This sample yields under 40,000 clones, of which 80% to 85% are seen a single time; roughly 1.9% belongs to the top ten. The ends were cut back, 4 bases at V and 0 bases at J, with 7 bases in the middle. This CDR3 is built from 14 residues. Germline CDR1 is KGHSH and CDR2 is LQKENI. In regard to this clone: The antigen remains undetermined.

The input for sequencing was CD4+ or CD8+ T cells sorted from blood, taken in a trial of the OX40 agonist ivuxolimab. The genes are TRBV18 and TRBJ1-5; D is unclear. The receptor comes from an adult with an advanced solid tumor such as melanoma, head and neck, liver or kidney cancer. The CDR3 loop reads CASSRTGSNQPQHF. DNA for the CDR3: TGTGCCAGCTCACGGACGGGTAGCAATCAGCCCCAGCATTTT.